This T cell receptor beta chain was sequenced for a study of post-analysis software for immune sequencing data. TCR beta libraries were prepared from cDNA with unique molecular identifiers. TCRdb ran MiXCR on the PCR reads and lists one entry per CDR3 protein. The sample holds more than 500,000 distinct CDR3 sequences, roughly 34% seen once. From germline, CDR1 is SQVTM and CDR2 ANQGSEA. This CDR3 contains 14 residues. V shed 5 bases and J 4 bases; nucleotides not matched to a gene: 6. General study points: Versus controls, multiple sclerosis patients showed significantly lower diversity (normalized Chao1). When patients were compared with controls, four or five TRBV segments were more frequent, TRBV5-6, TRBV5-1 and TRBV20-1 among them.

This clonotype was observed many times. Its antigen remains unidentified. The chain carries TRBV29-1 and TRBJ2-5; 11 nucleotides agree with TRBD2. The receptor was derived from a girl aged 2-17 years with multiple sclerosis. The specimen was blood. CDR3 sequence reads: CSVYSGGAGETQYF. CDR3 coding DNA: TGCAGCGTTTATAGCGGGGGGGCTGGAGAGACCCAGTACTTC.